This T cell receptor beta chain was sequenced during a study of blood T cells in healthy people across ages. Across the study: Per two T cells, about one barcoded beta molecule was captured through template switching.

Note on this clonotype: What it binds is not known.

The use of a sample-barcoded 5' primer and a J-beta primer mix characterized a second PCR of roughly 6 to 11 cycles. A 12-random-nucleotide template-switch adaptor tagged each cDNA molecule. TCRdb passed the 5' RACE reads through MiXCR, listing each CDR3 protein once. The sample lists nearly 800,000 distinct CDR3 sequences; 56% were seen once. Study-wide results and limits: Per million T cells, the diversity of TCR beta decreased roughly linearly as age advanced. More naive CD4+ cells and higher diversity marked long-lived donors relative to aged donors.

Germline lookup yields CDR1 ENHRY and CDR2 SYGVKD. The CDR3 length is 14 residues. Trimming removed 2 bases at V and 5 bases at J, with 12 bases between. The genes are TRBV10-3 and TRBJ2-5; D possibly corresponds to TRBD1 (6 bases). The material sequenced was blood. The sequence derives from a man aged 35 to 55 in good health. Written as DNA, the CDR3 is TGTGCCATCAGTGAGCCAACAGGGTTGGAGACCCAGTACTTC. Amino acids: CAISEPTGLETQYF.